The clone carrying this TCR beta chain appeared many times. Amplified regions were TCR beta CDR3 sequences from RNA transcripts. The TCR CDR3 first-round RT-PCR relied on the HTBI primer set. Each CDR3 protein is one row after TCRdb ran MiXCR on the multiplex PCR reads. The sample carries 700,000 or so distinct CDR3 sequences, about 17% recorded once. These data come from a study of T cells in Graves' hyperthyroidism and ophthalmopathy. The V gene lost 2 bases and the J gene lost 6 bases, with 16 bases spanning the gap. The germline CDR1 and CDR2 sequences are KGHDR and SFDVKD. This CDR3 has 15 residues.

The chain carries TRBV24-1 and TRBJ2-7, with D possibly matching TRBD2 (5 bases). The TCR sequence derives from a man aged 18 to 30 with Graves' hyperthyroidism. Sequencing was carried out using blood. The CDR3, as DNA: TGTGCCACCAGTGATTCGCGGAGGAGGAGGTTCGAGCAGTACTTC. It is translated as CATSDSRRRRFEQYF.